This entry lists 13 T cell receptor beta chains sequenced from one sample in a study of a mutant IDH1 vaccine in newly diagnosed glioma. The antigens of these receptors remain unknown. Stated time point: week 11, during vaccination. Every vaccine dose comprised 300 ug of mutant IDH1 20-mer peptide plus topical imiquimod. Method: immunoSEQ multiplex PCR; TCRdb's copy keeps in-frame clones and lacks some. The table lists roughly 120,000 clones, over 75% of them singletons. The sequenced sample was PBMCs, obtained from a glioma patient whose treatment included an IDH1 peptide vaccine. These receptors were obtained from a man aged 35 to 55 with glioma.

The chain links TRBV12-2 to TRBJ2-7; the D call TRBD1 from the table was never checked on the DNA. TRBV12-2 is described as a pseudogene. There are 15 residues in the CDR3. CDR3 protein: CASRLAQNRHYEQYF. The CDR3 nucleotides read TGTGCAAGTCGCTTAGCGCAGAACAGACACTACGAGCAGTACTTC.

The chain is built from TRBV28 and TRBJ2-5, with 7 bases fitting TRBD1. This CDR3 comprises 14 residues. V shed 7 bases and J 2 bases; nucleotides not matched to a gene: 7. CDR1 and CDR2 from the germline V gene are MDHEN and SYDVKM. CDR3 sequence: CASTSNRGQETQYF. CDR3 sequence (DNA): TGTGCCAGCACTTCGAACAGGGGACAAGAGACCCAGTACTTC.

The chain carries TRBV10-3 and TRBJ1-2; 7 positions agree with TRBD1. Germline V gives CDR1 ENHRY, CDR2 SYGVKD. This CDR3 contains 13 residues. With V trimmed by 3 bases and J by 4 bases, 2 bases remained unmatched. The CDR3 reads CAISERQGYGYTF. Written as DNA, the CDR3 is TGTGCCATCAGTGAAAGACAGGGCTATGGCTACACCTTC.

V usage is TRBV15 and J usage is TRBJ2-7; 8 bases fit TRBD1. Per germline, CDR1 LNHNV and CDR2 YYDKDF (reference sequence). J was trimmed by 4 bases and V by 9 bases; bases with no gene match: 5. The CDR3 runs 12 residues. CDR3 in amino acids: CATGQARYEQYF. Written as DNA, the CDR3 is TGTGCCACGGGACAGGCCCGATACGAGCAGTACTTC.

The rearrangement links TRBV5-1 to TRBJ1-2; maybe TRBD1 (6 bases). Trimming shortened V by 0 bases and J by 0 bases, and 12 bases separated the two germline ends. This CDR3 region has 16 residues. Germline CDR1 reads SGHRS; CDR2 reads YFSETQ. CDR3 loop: CASSLANRESNYGYTF. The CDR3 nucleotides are TGCGCCAGCAGCTTGGCCAACAGGGAATCTAACTATGGCTACACCTTC.

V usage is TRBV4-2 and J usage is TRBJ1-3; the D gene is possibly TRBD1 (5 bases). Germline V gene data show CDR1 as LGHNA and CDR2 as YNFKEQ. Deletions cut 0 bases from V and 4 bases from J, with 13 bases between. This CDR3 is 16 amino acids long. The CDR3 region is CASSQDLGAGGNTIYF. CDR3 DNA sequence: TGTGCCAGCAGCCAAGATCTTGGGGCAGGGGGAAACACCATATATTTT.

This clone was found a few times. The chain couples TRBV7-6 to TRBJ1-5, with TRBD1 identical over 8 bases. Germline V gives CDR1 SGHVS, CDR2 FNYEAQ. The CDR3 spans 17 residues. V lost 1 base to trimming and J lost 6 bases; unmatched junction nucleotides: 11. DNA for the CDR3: TGTGCCAGCAGCTTAGGGGTTGGACAGGGTATAAGTCAGCCCCAGCATTTT. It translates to CASSLGVGQGISQPQHF.

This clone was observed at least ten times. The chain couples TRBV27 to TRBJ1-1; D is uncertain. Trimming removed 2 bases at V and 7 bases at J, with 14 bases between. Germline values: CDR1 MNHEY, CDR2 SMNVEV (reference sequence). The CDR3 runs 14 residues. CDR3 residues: CASSLVSRYGEAFF. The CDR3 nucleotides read TGTGCCAGCAGTTTAGTATCGCGGTATGGTGAAGCTTTCTTT.

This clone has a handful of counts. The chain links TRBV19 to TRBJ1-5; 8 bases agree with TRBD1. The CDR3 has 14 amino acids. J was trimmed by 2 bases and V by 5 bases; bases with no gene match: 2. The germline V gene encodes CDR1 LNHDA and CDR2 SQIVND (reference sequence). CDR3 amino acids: CASSQTGGNQPQHF. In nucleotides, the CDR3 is TGTGCCAGTAGTCAGACAGGGGGCAATCAGCCCCAGCATTTT.

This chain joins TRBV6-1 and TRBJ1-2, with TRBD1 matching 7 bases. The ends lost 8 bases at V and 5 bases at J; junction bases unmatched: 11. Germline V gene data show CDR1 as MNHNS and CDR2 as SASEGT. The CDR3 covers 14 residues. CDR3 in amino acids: CASRYFGTAYGYTF. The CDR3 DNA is TGTGCCAGCCGATATTTCGGGACAGCGTATGGCTACACCTTC.

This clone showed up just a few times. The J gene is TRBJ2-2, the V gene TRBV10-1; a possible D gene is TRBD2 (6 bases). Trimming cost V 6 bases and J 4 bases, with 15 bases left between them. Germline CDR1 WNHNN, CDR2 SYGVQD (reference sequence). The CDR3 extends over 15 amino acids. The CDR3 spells CASSPLGLGTGELFF. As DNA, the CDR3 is TGCGCCAGCAGCCCTTTGGGACTGGGCACCGGGGAGCTGTTTTTT.

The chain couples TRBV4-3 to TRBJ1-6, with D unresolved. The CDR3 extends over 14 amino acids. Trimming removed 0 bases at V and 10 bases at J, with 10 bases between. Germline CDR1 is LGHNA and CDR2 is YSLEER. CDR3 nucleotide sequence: TGCGCCAGCAGCCAAGATCTTACAGTATCACCCCTCCACTTT. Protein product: CASSQDLTVSPLHF.

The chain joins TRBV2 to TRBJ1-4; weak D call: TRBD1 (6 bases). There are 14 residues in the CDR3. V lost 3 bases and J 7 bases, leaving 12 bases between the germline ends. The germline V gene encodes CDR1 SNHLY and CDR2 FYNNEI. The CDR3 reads CASSELGGAEKLFF. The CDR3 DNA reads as TGTGCCAGCAGTGAGCTGGGGGGGGCTGAAAAACTGTTTTTT.